This TCR beta chain was sequenced for a study of blood T cell repertoires in COVID-19 (dated by TCRdb to 2018 to 2021). Study-level background: Collaborator samples came from the United States, Italy and Spain and covered acute and convalescent phases of COVID-19. HLA class I and class II types, where available, came from metadata supplied by the sample provider rather than from assay-based typing. The material from the prospective study consisted of cDNA or gDNA derived from T cells, B-cell-depleted T cells, or PBMCs. Nearly every sample came with metadata listing a de-identified subject ID, COVID-19 status, age in years and sex. The repertoires were released in a freely available public database meant as a resource for research on the immune response to SARS-CoV-2. The samples were drawn from the first 160 participants of the ongoing ImmuneRACE study and from 950 to 1,500 subjects provided by 6 global collaborators. The dataset comprised deeply sampled blood TCRbeta repertoires from subjects exposed to, actively infected with, or recovered from COVID-19.

A remark on this clone: Its cognate antigen has yet to be identified. No base qualities exist here, and no much larger clone lies one base off it.

Whole blood was collected in K2EDTA tubes by collaborating institutions according to the institutions' own protocols. Collaborator samples were shipped for TCRbeta analysis as frozen whole blood, isolated PBMCs, or DNA extracted from either sample type. TCRbeta CDR3 regions were amplified from genomic DNA by means of the immunoSEQ Assay, a bias-controlled multiplex PCR. The original methods were these. Nucleated cell counts per sample were estimated from amplification of reference gene primers within the assay. Sequence reads were collapsed and filtered to measure the absolute abundance of every unique TCRbeta CDR3 rearrangement. For each sample, productive Simpson clonality was calculated as the square root of Simpson's diversity index across productive rearrangements. TCRdb retrieved this table from immuneACCESS and kept in-frame rearrangements only. Not all clones are present; in checked studies, unresolved V genes account for under half, and no reason is known for the remainder. The V and J calls and the clone size are those of that table, but D and trimming were determined from the DNA. The sample table shows 120,000 or so clones, and 85% to 90% are seen once. Jointly, the top ten make up around 30% of the sample.

Reading the germline V gene (reference sequence) gives CDR1 LNHDA and CDR2 SQIVND. V is cut by 3 bases and J by 0 bases, and the space between the germline ends is 9 bases. Taken from cysteine to phenylalanine, the CDR3 has 15 residues. Solely the CDR3 DNA is kept, with 45 bases framed from the first base. Beyond this particular receptor, the publication reports: Clinical and demographic metadata were provided uncurated, with the amount varying by source and participant.

This TCR derives from a man in his 70s with active or convalescent COVID-19. The V and J segments used are TRBV19 and TRBJ1-3; there is no confident call for the D gene. Material: peripheral blood. The DNA sequence is as follows: TGTGCCAGTAGTATCAGACTGGGCTCTGGAAACACCATATATTTT. Its translation is CASSIRLGSGNTIYF.